This T cell receptor beta chain was recorded in a study of human T cells and chemical hapten exposure. The wider study: While the approximately 24-week study was under way, patients received diphenylcyclopropenone on the scalp every week.

Noted time point: patch test 1, 2 weeks after DPC sensitization. The treatment here: therapeutic diphenylcyclopropenone sensitization with weekly scalp DPC. The CDR3 spans 15 residues. The germline V gene has CDR1 SGHTS and CDR2 YDEGEE. The V segment lost 1 base and the J segment 1 base; nucleotides outside the gene matches: 4. This clonotype appeared a few times. TCRdb reprocessed the RACE reads with MiXCR, giving one entry per CDR3 protein. In the table there are 75,000 to 90,000 distinct CDR3 sequences, roughly 7.1% of which are singletons. The receptor was isolated from a woman in her 30s with alopecia areata. Some clones in this sample may be carry-over from other donors' samples. The chain uses TRBV5-8 and TRBJ1-1; 7 nucleotides line up with TRBD1. Source: whole blood, taken in connection with sensitization to the hapten diphenylcyclopropenone (DPC). For the CDR3, the DNA is TGTGCCAGCAGCTTGCCGCAGGGGGAGAACACTGAAGCTTTCTTT. It encodes CASSLPQGENTEAFF. Complete variable domain (other parts from reference TRBV5-8 and TRBJ1-1): EAGVTQSPTHLIKTRGQQATLRCSPISGHTSVYWYQQALGLGLQFLLWYDEGEERNRGNFPPRFSGRQFPNYSSELNVNALELEDSALYLCASSLPQGENTEAFFGQGTRLTVV.